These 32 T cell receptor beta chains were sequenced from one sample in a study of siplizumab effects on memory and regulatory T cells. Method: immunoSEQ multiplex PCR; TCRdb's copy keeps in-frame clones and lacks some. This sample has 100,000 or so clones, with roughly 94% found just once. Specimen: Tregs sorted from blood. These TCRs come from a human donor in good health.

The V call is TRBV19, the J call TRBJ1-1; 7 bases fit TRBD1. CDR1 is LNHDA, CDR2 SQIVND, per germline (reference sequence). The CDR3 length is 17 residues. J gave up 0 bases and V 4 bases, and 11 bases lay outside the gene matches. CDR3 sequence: CASSTPGRGPLNTEAFF. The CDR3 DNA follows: TGTGCCAGTAGTACCCCGGGGAGGGGGCCTTTGAACACTGAAGCTTTCTTT.

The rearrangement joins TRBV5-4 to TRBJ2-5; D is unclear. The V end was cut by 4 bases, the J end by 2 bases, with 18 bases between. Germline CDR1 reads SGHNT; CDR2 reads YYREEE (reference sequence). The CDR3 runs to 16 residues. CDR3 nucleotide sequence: TGTGCCAGCAGCCCCCGCCAAGATTCGGTACAAGAGACCCAGTACTTC. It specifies CASSPRQDSVQETQYF. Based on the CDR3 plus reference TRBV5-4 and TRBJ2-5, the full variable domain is ETGVTQSPTHLIKTRGQQVTLRCSSQSGHNTVSWYQQALGQGPQFIFQYYREEENGRGNFPPRFSGLQFPNYSSELNVNALELDDSALYLCASSPRQDSVQETQYFGPGTRLLVL.

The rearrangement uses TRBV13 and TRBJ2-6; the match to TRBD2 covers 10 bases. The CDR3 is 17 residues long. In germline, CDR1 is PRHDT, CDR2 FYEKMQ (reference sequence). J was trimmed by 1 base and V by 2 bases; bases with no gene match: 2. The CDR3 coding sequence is TGTGCCAGCAGCTTATCAGCGGGAGGGTCTGGGGCCAACGTCCTGACTTTC. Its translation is CASSLSAGGSGANVLTF.

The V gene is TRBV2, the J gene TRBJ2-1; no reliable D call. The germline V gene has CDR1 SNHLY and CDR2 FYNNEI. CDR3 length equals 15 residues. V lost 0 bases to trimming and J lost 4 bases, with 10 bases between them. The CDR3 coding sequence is TGTGCCAGCAGTGAAGCGCTTCCTGGTTACAATGAGCAGTTCTTC. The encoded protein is CASSEALPGYNEQFF.

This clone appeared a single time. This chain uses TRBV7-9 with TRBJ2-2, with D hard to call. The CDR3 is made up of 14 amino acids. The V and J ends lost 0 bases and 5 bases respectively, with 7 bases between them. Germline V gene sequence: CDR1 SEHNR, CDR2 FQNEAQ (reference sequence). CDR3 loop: CASSLAEGTGELFF. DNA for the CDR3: TGTGCCAGCAGCTTAGCGGAAGGGACCGGGGAGCTGTTTTTT.

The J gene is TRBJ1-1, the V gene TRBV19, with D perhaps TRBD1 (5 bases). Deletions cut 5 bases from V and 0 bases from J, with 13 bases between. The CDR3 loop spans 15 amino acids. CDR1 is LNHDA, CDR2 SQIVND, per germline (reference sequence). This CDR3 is CASSVAGIMNTEAFF. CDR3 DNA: TGTGCCAGTAGTGTGGCAGGGATAATGAACACTGAAGCTTTCTTT.

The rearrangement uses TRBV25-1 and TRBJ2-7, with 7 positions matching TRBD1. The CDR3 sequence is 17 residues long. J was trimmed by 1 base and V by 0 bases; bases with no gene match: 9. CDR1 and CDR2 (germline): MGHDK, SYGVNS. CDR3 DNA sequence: TGTGCCAGCAGTGAATATGGGAAGGGGGCAATGTCCTACGAGCAGTACTTC. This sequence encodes CASSEYGKGAMSYEQYF.

This CDR3 is CASSLSQDYGYTF. In DNA form, the CDR3 reads TGTGCCAGCAGCCTCAGCCAAGACTATGGCTACACCTTC. The rearrangement uses TRBV5-4 and TRBJ1-2; unclear D gene. This CDR3 has 13 amino acids. Trimming stripped 4 bases from V and 3 bases from J, with 10 bases between. Germline CDR1 SGHNT, CDR2 YYREEE (reference sequence).

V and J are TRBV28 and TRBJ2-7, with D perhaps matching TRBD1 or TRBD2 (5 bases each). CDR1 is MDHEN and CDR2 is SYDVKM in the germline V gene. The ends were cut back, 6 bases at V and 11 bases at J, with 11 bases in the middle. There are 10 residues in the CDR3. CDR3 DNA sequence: TGTGCCAGCAGGGGGGTTCGAGAGTACTTC. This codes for CASRGVREYF.

Written as DNA, the CDR3 is TGTGCCAGCAGCCAAGAAGGGACTAGCGAGGCCGGCGAGCAGTACTTC. This translates into CASSQEGTSEAGEQYF. The chain links TRBV4-2 to TRBJ2-7, with TRBD2 identical over 10 bases. Trimming removed 0 bases from V and 6 bases from J; junction bases left unmatched: 8. The CDR3 covers 16 residues. Per the germline V gene, CDR1 is LGHNA and CDR2 is YNFKEQ.

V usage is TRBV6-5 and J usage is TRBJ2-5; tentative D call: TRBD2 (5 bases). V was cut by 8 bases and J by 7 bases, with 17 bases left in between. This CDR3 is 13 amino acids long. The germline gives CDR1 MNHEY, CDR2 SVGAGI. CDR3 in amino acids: CASHRARGGTQYF. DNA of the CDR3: TGTGCCAGCCACCGGGCTCGCGGAGGGACCCAGTACTTC.

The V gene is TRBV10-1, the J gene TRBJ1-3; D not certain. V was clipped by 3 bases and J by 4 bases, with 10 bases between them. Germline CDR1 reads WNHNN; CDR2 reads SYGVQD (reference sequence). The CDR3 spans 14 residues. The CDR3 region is CASSDSGPGNTIYF. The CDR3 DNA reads TGCGCCAGCAGTGACTCGGGCCCGGGAAACACCATATATTTT.

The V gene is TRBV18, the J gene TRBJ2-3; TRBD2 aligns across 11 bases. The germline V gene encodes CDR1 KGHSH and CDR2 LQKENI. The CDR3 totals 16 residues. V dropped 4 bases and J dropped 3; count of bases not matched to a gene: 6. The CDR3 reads CASSLTGTSGTDTQYF. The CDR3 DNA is TGTGCCAGCTCACTTACCGGGACTAGCGGTACAGATACGCAGTATTTT.

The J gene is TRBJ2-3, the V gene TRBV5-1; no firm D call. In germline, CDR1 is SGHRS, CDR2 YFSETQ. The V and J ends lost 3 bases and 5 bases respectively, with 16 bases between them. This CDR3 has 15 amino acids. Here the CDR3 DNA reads TGCGCCAGCAGCTCGAGGTACCTACGCGGAGATACGCAGTATTTT. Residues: CASSSRYLRGDTQYF.

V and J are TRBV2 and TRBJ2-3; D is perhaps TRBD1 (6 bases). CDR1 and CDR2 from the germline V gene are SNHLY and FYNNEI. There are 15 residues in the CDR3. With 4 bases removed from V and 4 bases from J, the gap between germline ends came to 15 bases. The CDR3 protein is CASSVRTGRSDTQYF. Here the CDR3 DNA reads TGTGCCAGCAGTGTTAGAACAGGGCGGTCAGATACGCAGTATTTT.

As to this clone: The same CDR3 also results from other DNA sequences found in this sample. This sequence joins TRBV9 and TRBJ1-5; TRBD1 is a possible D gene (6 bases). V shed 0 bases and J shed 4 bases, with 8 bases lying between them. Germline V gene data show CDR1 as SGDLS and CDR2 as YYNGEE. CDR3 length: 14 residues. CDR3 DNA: TGTGCCAGCAGCGTAGGTACAGGGAATCAGCCCCAGCATTTT. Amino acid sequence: CASSVGTGNQPQHF.

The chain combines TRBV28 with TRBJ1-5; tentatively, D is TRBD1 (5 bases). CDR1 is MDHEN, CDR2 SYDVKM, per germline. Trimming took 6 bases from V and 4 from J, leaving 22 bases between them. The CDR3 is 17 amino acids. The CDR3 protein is CASRSSFSRVGNQPQHF. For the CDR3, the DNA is TGTGCCAGCAGGTCGAGCTTTAGCAGGGTCGGGAATCAGCCCCAGCATTTT.

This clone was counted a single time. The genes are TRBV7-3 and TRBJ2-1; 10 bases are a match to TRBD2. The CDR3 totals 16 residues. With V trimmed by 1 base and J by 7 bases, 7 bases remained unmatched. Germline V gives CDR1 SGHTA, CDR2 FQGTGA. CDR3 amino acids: CASSLMPSGSQNEQFF. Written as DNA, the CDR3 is TGTGCCAGCAGCTTAATGCCTAGCGGGAGTCAAAATGAGCAGTTCTTC.

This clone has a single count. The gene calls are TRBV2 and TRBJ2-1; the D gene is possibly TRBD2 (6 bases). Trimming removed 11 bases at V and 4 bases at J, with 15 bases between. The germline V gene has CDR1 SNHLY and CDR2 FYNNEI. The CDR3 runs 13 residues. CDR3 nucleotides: TGTGCCTCCCACCGGGAGAGGTACAATGAGCAGTTCTTC. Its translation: CASHRERYNEQFF.

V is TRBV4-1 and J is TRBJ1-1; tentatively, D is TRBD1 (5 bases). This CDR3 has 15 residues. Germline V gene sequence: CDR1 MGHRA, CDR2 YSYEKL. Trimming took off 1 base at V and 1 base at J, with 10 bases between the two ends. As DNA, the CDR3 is TGCGCCAGCAGCCAAGGGGCAGGGAGGAACACTGAAGCTTTCTTT. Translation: CASSQGAGRNTEAFF.

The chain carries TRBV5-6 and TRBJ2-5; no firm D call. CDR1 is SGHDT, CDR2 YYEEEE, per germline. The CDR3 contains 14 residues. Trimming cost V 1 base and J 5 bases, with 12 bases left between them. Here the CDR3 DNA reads TGTGCCAGCAGCTTGCTGGGAAACGGGGAGACCCAGTACTTC. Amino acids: CASSLLGNGETQYF. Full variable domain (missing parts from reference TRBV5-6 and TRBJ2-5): DAGVTQSPTHLIKTRGQQVTLRCSPKSGHDTVSWYQQALGQGPQFIFQYYEEEERQRGNFPDRFSGHQFPNYSSELNVNALLLGDSALYLCASSLLGNGETQYFGPGTRLLVL.

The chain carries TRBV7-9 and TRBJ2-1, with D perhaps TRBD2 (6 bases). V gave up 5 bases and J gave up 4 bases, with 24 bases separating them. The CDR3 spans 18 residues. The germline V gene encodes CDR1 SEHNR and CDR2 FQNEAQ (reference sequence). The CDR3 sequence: CASSLTSVSIRGYNEQFF. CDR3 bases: TGTGCCAGCAGCCTGACTAGTGTCTCTATACGGGGATACAATGAGCAGTTCTTC.

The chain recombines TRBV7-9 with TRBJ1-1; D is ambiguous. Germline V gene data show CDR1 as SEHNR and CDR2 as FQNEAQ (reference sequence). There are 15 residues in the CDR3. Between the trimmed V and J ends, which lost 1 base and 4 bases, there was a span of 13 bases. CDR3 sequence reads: CASSLGTVGSTEAFF. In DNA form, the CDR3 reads TGTGCCAGCAGCTTAGGGACGGTAGGTAGCACTGAAGCTTTCTTT.

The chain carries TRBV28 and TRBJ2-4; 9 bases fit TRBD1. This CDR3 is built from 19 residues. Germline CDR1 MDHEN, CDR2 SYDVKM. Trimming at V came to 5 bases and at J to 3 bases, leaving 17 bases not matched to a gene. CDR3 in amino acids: CASSPRGQGSLRGKNIQYF. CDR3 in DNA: TGTGCCAGCAGTCCTCGCGGACAGGGGTCCTTAAGGGGCAAAAACATTCAGTACTTC.

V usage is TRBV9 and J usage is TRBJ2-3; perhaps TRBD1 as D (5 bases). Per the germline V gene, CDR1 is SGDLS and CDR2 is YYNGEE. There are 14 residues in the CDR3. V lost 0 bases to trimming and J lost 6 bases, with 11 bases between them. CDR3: CASSVVGRGDTQYF. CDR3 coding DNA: TGTGCCAGCAGCGTAGTTGGAAGGGGTGATACGCAGTATTTT.

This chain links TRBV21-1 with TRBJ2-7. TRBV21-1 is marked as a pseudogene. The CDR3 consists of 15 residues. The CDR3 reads CASSKVETGAYEQYF. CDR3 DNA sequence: TGTGCCAGCAGCAAAGTCGAGACCGGCGCCTACGAGCAGTACTTC.

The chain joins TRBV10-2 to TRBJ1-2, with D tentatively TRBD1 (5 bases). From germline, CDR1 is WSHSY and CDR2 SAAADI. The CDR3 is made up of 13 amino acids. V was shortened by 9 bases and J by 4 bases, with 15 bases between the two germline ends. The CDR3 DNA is TGCGCCAGTAGACAGTCTCCCTTCTATGGCTACACCTTC. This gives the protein CASRQSPFYGYTF.

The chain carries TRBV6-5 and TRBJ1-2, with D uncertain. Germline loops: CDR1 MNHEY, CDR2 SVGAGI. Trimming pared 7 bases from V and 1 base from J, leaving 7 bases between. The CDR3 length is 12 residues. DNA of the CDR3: TGTGCCAGCAAGACCCTTAACTATGGCTACACCTTC. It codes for CASKTLNYGYTF.

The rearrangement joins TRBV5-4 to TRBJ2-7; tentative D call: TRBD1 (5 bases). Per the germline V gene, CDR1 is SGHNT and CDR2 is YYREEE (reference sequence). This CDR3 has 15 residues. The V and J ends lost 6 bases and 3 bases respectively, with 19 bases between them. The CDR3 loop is CASTLGIDRNYEQYF. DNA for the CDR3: TGTGCCAGCACCCTCGGTATTGACAGAAACTACGAGCAGTACTTC. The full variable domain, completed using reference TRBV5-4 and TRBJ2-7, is ETGVTQSPTHLIKTRGQQVTLRCSSQSGHNTVSWYQQALGQGPQFIFQYYREEENGRGNFPPRFSGLQFPNYSSELNVNALELDDSALYLCASTLGIDRNYEQYFGPGTRLTVT.

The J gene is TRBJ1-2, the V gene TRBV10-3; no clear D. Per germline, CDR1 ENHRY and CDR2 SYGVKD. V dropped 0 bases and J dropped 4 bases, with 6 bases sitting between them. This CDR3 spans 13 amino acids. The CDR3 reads CAISESGRYGYTF. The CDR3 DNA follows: TGTGCCATCAGTGAGTCCGGTCGCTATGGCTACACCTTC.

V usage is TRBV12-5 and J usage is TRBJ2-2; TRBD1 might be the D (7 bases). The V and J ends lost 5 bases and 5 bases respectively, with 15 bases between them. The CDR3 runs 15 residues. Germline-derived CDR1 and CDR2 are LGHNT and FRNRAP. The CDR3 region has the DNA TGTGCTAGTGGTGCGGAGGGGGCCGGGACCGGGGAGCTGTTTTTT. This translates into CASGAEGAGTGELFF. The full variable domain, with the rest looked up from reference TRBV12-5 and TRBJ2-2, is DARVTQTPRHKVTEMGQEVTMRCQPILGHNTVFWYRQTMMQGLELLAYFRNRAPLDDSGMPKDRFSAEMPDATLATLKIQPSEPRDSAVYFCASGAEGAGTGELFFGEGSRLTVL.

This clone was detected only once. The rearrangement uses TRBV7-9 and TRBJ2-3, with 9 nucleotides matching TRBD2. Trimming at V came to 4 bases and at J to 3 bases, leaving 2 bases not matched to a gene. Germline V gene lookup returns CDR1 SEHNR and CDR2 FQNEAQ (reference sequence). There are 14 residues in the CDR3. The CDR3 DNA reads TGTGCCAGCAGCTACCTAGCGGGGACAGATACGCAGTATTTT. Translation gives CASSYLAGTDTQYF. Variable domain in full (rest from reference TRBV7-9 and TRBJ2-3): DTGVSQNPRHKITKRGQNVTFRCDPISEHNRLYWYRQTLGQGPEFLTYFQNEAQLEKSRLLSDRFSAERPKGSFSTLEIQRTEQGDSAMYLCASSYLAGTDTQYFGPGTRLTVL.